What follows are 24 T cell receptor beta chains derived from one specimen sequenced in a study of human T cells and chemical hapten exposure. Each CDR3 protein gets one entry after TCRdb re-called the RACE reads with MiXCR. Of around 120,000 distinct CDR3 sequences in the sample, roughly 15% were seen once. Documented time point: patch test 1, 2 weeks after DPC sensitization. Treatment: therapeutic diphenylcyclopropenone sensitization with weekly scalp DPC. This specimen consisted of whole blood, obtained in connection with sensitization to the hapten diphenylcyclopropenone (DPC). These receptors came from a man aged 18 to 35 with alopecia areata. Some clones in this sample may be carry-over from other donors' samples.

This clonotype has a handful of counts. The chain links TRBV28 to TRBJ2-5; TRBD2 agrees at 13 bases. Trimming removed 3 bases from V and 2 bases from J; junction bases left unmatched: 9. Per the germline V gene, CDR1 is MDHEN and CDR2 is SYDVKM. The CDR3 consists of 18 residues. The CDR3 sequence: CASSLPETSGGLQETQYF. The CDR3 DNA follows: TGTGCCAGCAGTTTGCCCGAGACTAGCGGGGGGCTACAAGAGACCCAGTACTTC.

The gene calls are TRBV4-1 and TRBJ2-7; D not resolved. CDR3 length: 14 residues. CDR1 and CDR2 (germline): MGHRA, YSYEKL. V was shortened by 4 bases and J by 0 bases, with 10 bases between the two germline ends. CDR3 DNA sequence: TGCGCCAGCAGCCTAACTCTGCTCTCCTACGAGCAGTACTTC. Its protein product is CASSLTLLSYEQYF.

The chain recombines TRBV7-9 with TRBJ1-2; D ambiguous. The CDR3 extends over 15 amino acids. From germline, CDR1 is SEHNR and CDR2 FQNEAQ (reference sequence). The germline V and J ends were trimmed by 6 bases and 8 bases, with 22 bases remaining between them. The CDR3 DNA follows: TGTGCCAGCAGGCCGGAACCGGGAAAACCGAGCGGCTACACCTTC. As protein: CASRPEPGKPSGYTF.

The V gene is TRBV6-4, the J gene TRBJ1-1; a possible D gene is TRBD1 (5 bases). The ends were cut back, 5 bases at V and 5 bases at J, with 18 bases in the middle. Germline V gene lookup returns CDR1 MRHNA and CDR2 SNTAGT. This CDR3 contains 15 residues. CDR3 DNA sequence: TGTGCCAGCAGTCGAGACAGCCAGGCGGTAACTGAAGCTTTCTTT. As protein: CASSRDSQAVTEAFF.

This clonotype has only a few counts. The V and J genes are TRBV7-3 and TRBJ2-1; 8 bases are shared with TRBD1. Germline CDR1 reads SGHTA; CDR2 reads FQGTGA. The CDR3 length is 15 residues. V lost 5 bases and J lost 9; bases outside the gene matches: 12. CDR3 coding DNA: TGTGCCAGCAGCGCGTGGCATATCAGGGGGCTTGAGCAGTTCTTC. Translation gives CASSAWHIRGLEQFF.

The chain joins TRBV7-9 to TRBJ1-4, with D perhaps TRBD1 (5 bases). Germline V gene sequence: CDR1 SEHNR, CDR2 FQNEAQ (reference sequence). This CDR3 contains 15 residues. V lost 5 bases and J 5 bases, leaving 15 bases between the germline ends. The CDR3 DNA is TGTGCCAGCAGCCTTTCCGGGACTATCAATGAAAAACTGTTTTTT. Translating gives CASSLSGTINEKLFF. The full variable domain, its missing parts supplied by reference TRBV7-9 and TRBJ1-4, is DTGVSQNPRHKITKRGQNVTFRCDPISEHNRLYWYRQTLGQGPEFLTYFQNEAQLEKSRLLSDRFSAERPKGSFSTLEIQRTEQGDSAMYLCASSLSGTINEKLFFGSGTQLSVL.

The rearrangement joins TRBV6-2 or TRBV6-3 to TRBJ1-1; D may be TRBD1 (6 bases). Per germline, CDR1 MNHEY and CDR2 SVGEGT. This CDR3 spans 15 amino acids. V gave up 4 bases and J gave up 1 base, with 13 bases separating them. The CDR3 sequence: CASSFNRAENTEAFF. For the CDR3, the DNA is TGTGCCAGCAGTTTTAACAGGGCGGAGAACACTGAAGCTTTCTTT.

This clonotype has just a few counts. DNA for the CDR3: TGTGCCAGCAGCTTGGCTAGCGGGGCTTACGAGCAGTACGTC. It specifies CASSLASGAYEQYV. J is TRBJ2-7 and V is TRBV5-4; TRBD2 aligns across 9 bases. The CDR3 has 14 amino acids. V gave up 0 bases and J gave up 4 bases; unmatched junction bases: 2. Germline V gene data show CDR1 as SGHNT and CDR2 as YYREEE (reference sequence).

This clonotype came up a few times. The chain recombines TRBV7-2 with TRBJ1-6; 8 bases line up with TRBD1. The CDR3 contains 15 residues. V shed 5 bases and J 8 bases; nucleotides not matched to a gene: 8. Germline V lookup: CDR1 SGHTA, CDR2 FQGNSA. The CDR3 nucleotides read TGTGCCAGCAGCATACGGGCCAGGGGGCATTCACCCCTCCACTTT. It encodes CASSIRARGHSPLHF. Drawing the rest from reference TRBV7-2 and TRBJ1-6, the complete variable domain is GAGVSQSPSNKVTEKGKDVELRCDPISGHTALYWYRQSLGQGLEFLIYFQGNSAPDKSGLPSDRFSAERTGGSVSTLTIQRTQQEDSAVYLCASSIRARGHSPLHFGNGTRLTVT.

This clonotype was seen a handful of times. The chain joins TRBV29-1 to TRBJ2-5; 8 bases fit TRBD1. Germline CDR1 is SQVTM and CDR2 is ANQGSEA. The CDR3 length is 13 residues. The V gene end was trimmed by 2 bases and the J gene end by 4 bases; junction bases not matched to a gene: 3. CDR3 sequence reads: CSVEQGAGETQYF. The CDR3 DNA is TGCAGCGTTGAACAGGGGGCTGGAGAGACCCAGTACTTC. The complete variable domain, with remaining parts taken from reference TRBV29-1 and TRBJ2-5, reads SAVISQKPSRDICQRGTSLTIQCQVDSQVTMMFWYRQQPGQSLTLIATANQGSEATYESGFVIDKFPISRPNLTFSTLTVSNMSPEDSSIYLCSVEQGAGETQYFGPGTRLLVL.

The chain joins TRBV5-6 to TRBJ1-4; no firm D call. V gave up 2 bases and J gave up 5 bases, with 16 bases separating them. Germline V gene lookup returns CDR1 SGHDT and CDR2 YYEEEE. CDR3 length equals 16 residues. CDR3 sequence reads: CASSFVTRERNEKLFF. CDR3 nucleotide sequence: TGTGCCAGCAGCTTCGTAACACGGGAGAGAAATGAAAAACTGTTTTTT.

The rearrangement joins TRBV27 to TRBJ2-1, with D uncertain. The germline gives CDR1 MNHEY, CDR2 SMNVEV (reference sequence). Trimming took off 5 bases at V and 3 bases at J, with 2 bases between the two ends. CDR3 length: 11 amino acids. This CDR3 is CASSNYNEQFF. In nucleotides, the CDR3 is TGTGCCAGCAGTAACTACAATGAGCAGTTCTTC.

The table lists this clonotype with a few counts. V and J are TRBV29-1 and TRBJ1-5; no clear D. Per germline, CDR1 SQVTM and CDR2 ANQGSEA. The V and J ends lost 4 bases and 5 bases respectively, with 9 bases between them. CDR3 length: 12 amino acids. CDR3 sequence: CSVGREDQPQHF. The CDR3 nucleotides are TGCAGCGTTGGAAGGGAAGATCAGCCCCAGCATTTT.

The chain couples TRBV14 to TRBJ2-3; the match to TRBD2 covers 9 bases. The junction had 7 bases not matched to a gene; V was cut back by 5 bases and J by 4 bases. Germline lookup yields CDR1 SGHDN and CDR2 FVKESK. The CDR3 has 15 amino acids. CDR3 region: CASSVSAGGPDTQYF. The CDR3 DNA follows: TGTGCCAGCAGCGTGTCGGCGGGGGGGCCAGATACGCAGTATTTT.

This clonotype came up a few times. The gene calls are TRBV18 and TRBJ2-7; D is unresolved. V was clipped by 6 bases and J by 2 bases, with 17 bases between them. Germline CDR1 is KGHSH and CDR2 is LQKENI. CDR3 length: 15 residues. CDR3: CASSPDLQAAYEQYF. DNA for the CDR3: TGTGCCAGCTCCCCTGACCTCCAGGCTGCCTACGAGCAGTACTTC.

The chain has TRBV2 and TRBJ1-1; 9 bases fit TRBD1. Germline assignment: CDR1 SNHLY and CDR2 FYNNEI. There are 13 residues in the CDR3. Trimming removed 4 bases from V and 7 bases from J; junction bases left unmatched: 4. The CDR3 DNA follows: TGTGCCAGCAGTGTGGGGACAGGGTTTGAAGCTTTCTTT. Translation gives CASSVGTGFEAFF.

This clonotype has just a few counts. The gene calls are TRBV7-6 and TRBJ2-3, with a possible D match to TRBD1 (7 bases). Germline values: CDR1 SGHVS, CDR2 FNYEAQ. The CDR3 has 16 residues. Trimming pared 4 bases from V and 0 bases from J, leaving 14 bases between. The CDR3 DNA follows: TGTGCCAGCAGCTCAGTCAGGGGGACTAGCACAGATACGCAGTATTTT. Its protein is CASSSVRGTSTDTQYF.

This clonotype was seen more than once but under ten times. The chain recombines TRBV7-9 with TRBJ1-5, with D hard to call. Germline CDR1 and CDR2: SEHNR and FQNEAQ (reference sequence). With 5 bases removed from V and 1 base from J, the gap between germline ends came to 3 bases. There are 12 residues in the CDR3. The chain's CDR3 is CASSGSNQPQHF. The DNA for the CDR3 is TGTGCCAGCAGCGGCAGCAATCAGCCCCAGCATTTT.

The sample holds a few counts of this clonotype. CDR3 loop: CSVGAVNQPQHF. The CDR3 bases are TGCAGCGTTGGGGCAGTCAATCAGCCCCAGCATTTT. The chain recombines TRBV29-1 with TRBJ1-5; the D is unclear. The CDR3 has 12 residues. V lost 4 bases and J 3 bases, leaving 7 bases between the germline ends. CDR1 is SQVTM and CDR2 is ANQGSEA in the germline V gene.

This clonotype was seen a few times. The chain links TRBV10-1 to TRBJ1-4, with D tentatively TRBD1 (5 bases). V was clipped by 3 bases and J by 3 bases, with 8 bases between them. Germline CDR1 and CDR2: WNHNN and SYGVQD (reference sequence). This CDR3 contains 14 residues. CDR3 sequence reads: CASSEWDSNEKLFF. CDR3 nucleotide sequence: TGCGCCAGCAGTGAATGGGACTCTAATGAAAAACTGTTTTTT.

The CDR3 region is CASSLMEQNYGYTF. In nucleotides, the CDR3 is TGTGCCAGCAGCTTAATGGAACAGAACTATGGCTACACCTTC. The J gene is TRBJ1-2, the V gene TRBV7-9; D is uncertain. The germline V and J ends were trimmed by 2 bases and 2 bases, with 9 bases remaining between them. Per the germline V gene, CDR1 is SEHNR and CDR2 is FQNEAQ (reference sequence). The CDR3 has 14 residues. The variable domain in full, completed from reference TRBV7-9 and TRBJ1-2, reads DTGVSQNPRHKITKRGQNVTFRCDPISEHNRLYWYRQTLGQGPEFLTYFQNEAQLEKSRLLSDRFSAERPKGSFSTLEIQRTEQGDSAMYLCASSLMEQNYGYTFGSGTRLTVV.

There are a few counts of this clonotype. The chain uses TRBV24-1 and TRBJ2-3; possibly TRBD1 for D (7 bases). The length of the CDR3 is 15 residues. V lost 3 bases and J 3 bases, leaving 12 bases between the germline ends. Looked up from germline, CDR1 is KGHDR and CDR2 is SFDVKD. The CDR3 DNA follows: TGTGCCACCAGTGATGCGACAGGGAGGACAGATACGCAGTATTTT. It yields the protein CATSDATGRTDTQYF.

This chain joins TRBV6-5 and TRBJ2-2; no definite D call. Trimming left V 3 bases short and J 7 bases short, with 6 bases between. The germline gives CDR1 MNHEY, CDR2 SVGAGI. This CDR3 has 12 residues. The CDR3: CASSYSIGELFF. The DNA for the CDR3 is TGTGCCAGCAGTTATAGTATCGGGGAGCTGTTTTTT.

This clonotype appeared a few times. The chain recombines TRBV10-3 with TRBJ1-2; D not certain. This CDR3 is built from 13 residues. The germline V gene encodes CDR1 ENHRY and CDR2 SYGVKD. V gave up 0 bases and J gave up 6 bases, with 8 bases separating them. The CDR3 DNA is TGTGCCATCAGTGAGTCGGGCAGTAATGGCTACACCTTC. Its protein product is CAISESGSNGYTF.